This is a list of T cell receptor beta chains from one sample in a study of shared clonotypes between healthy human individuals. Clones were sequenced by immunoSEQ multiplex PCR, and TCRdb holds only the in-frame ones, with some missing. The sample includes some 500,000 clones, 70% to 80% seen only once; the top ten take approximately 12%. The sample consisted of PBMCs. These receptors all come from a woman aged 40 to 50 in good health. Some clones in this sample may be carry-over from other donors' samples. CDR3s include the opening cysteine and the closing phenylalanine or tryptophan. Fields, in order: J gene, D gene, V gene, clone size, CDR3 DNA, CDR3 protein. The D gene is left open where the match is weak. Size tells how often a clone was seen (once, few, many) or the class of an expanded clone, and some rows leave it out.

>TRBJ2-2|.|TRBV6-6|.
TGTGCCAGCAGTTACTCGGCAGACACCGGGGAGCTGTTTTTT
CASSYSADTGELFF
>TRBJ1-1|.|TRBV7-2|.
TGTGCCAGCAGACTCACAGGCCCGAACACTGAAGCTTTCTTT
CASRLTGPNTEAFF
>TRBJ2-7|TRBD2|TRBV7-2|.
TGTGCCAGCAGCCGAAGGAGGGCTAGCGGGAGGGCCCTTTTGGGCGAGCAGTACTTC
CASSRRRASGRALLGEQYF
>TRBJ1-5|.|TRBV28|.
TGTGCCAGCAGCCAGGGCTTTACGAGCAATCAGCCCCAGCATTTT
CASSQGFTSNQPQHF
>TRBJ1-2|.|TRBV27|.
TGTGCCAGCAGGGGAGGGGCGTATGGCTACACCTTC
CASRGGAYGYTF
>TRBJ2-1|TRBD2|TRBV14|.
TGTGCCAGCAGCCAAGCGGGAGGAAGTTACAATGAGCAGTTCTTC
CASSQAGGSYNEQFF
>TRBJ2-6|.|TRBV5-1|.
TGCGCCAGCAGCTTGGAGGGGAGCTCAGGGGCCAACGTCCTGACTTTC
CASSLEGSSGANVLTF
>TRBJ1-1|.|TRBV30|.
TGTGCCTGGAGTGGCAGGAGCACTGAAGCTTTCTTT
CAWSGRSTEAFF
>TRBJ2-7|.|TRBV18|few
TGTGCCAGCTCACCACCGAGCCAGGGGGGCGAGCAGTACTTC
CASSPPSQGGEQYF
>TRBJ2-2|.|TRBV2|.
TGTGCCAGCATGACAGAACCCGGGGAGCTGTTTTTT
CASMTEPGELFF
>TRBJ1-1|.|TRBV7-8|.
TGTGCCAGCAGCTCGGAGGGAGGGACTGAAGCTTTCTTT
CASSSEGGTEAFF
>TRBJ1-5|.|TRBV19|.
TGTGCCAGTAGGGGAGTACTCAATCAGCCCCAGCATTTT
CASRGVLNQPQHF
>TRBJ2-2|.|TRBV2|.
TGTGCCAGCAGTGGTGCCGGGGAGCTGTTTTTT
CASSGAGELFF
>TRBJ2-6|.|TRBV14|.
TGTGCCAGCAGCCAAGGTGTTCGGGTGTCTGGGGCCAACGTCCTGACTTTC
CASSQGVRVSGANVLTF
>TRBJ2-1|TRBD2|TRBV7-3|.
TGTGCCAGCAGGGAAAATGCGGGAGTCTCCTACAATGAGCAGTTCTTC
CASRENAGVSYNEQFF
>TRBJ1-2|TRBD1|TRBV5-5|.
TGTGCCAGCAGCCCCCAAGCCGGGGACAGGGGAAACAACTATGGCTACACCTTC
CASSPQAGDRGNNYGYTF
>TRBJ1-1|.|TRBV30|.
TGTGCCTGGATAGGTGGGACTGAAGCTTTCTTT
CAWIGGTEAFF
>TRBJ1-2|TRBD1|TRBV4-1|.
TGCGCCAGCAGCCAGGGGACAGGCGATAACTATGGCTACACCTTC
CASSQGTGDNYGYTF
>TRBJ1-4|.|TRBV7-2|once
TGTGCCAGCAGTCCGGATGACTATAATGAAAAACTGTTTTTT
CASSPDDYNEKLFF
>TRBJ2-5|TRBD2|TRBV7-2|.
TGTGCCAGCAGCCCGGGAGGGGTAGAGACCCAGTACTTC
CASSPGGVETQYF
>TRBJ2-3|TRBD2|TRBV6-4|few
TGTGCCAGCAGTGACTCAGGCGGGAGCGCAGATACGCAGTATTTT
CASSDSGGSADTQYF
>TRBJ2-3|.|TRBV7-9|few
TGTGCCAGCAGCATGGGCACAGATACGCAGTATTTT
CASSMGTDTQYF
>TRBJ2-7|.|TRBV7-6|many
TGTGCCAGCAGCTTAGGGTTGGGGGACTCCTACGAGCAGTACTTC
CASSLGLGDSYEQYF
>TRBJ1-5|.|TRBV28|once
TGTGCCAGCATCGGAGACCCCTCTCGCGGGGATTCCCAGCATTTT
CASIGDPSRGDSQHF
>TRBJ1-4|TRBD1|TRBV19|.
TGTGCCAGTAGTAGGGGACAGCTAAATGAAAAACTGTTTTTT
CASSRGQLNEKLFF
>TRBJ1-1|.|TRBV5-6|large
TGTGCCAGCAGCCCTCGAGGGGCTTGGACTGAAGCTTTCTTT
CASSPRGAWTEAFF
>TRBJ2-3|TRBD2|TRBV2|.
TGTGCCAGCAACGGACCCTCGGGACTAGCGGGAGGGCCAGGTGATACGCAGTATTTT
CASNGPSGLAGGPGDTQYF
>TRBJ1-5|TRBD1|TRBV6-1|.
TGTGCCAGCACCGGGACAGGCAATCAGCCCCAGCATTTT
CASTGTGNQPQHF
>TRBJ1-1|.|TRBV7-3|.
TGTGCCAGCAGCTCCCGACCGGACAGGAACACTGAAGCTTTCTTT
CASSSRPDRNTEAFF
>TRBJ1-5|TRBD1|TRBV28|many
TGTGCCAGCAGACCGGGACAGACTAGCAATCAGCCCCAGCATTTT
CASRPGQTSNQPQHF
>TRBJ1-3|.|TRBV7-3|.
TGTACCAGCAGCTTAACGCCGCACGGAAACACCATATATTTT
CTSSLTPHGNTIYF
>TRBJ1-6|.|TRBV7-2|many
TGTGCCAGCAGCTTATTGGGGGCGTATAATTCACCCCTCCACTTT
CASSLLGAYNSPLHF
>TRBJ2-1|TRBD2|TRBV4-2|.
TGTGCCAGCAGCCAACAACTAGCGGGCTCCTACAATGAGCAGTTCTTC
CASSQQLAGSYNEQFF
>TRBJ1-2|TRBD1|TRBV19|.
TGTGCCAGTAGTCCCCGGGACAGGGTCTATGGCTACACCTTC
CASSPRDRVYGYTF
>TRBJ1-1|TRBD1|TRBV30|few
TGTGCCTCAAACAGGGGGAACACTGAAGCTTTCTTT
CASNRGNTEAFF
>TRBJ2-7|TRBD2|TRBV7-8|.
TGTGCCAGCAGCCCACTAGCGAGAAATACCTACGAGCAGTACTTC
CASSPLARNTYEQYF
>TRBJ1-3|TRBD1|TRBV28|.
TGTGCCAGCAACCCGACAGGGCTTTCTGGAAACACCATATATTTT
CASNPTGLSGNTIYF
>TRBJ2-1|TRBD2|TRBV10-2|many
TGCGCCAGCAGTGATTGGGCTAGCGGGAGTGGAAATGAGCAGTTCTTC
CASSDWASGSGNEQFF
>TRBJ2-3|TRBD2|TRBV5-1|.
TGCGCCAGCAGCCGCGCCCCGACTAGCGGGAGTGGTGCAGATACGCAGTATTTT
CASSRAPTSGSGADTQYF
>TRBJ1-2|.|TRBV13|.
TGTGCCAGCAGCCCTCAACTGGGGTCTAGTGGTGGCTACACCTTC
CASSPQLGSSGGYTF
>TRBJ1-6|TRBD1|TRBV25-1|.
TGTGCCAGCAGTGAACGACAGGGATCACCCCTCCACTTT
CASSERQGSPLHF
>TRBJ2-2|TRBD2|TRBV25-1|.
TGTGCCAGCAGTCCTAGCGGGGACACCGGGGAGCTGTTTTTT
CASSPSGDTGELFF
>TRBJ1-1|.|TRBV20-1|.
TGCAGTGCTAGATCTTACACTGAAGCTTTCTTT
CSARSYTEAFF
>TRBJ2-3|.|TRBV10-3|.
TGTGCCATCAGCCTAGACCTCACAGATACGCAGTATTTT
CAISLDLTDTQYF
>TRBJ2-3|.|TRBV7-2|few
TGTGCCAGCAGCCCGACTAGGCCCCCAGATACGCAGTATTTT
CASSPTRPPDTQYF
>TRBJ2-5|TRBD2|TRBV4-2|.
TGTGCCAGCAGCCAACCAGGAGCTAGCGGGACCTCGGGGGAGACCCAGTACTTC
CASSQPGASGTSGETQYF
>TRBJ2-7|TRBD2|TRBV11-2|.
TGTGCCAGCAGCGGGACTAGCGGGAGTTACGAGCAGTACTTC
CASSGTSGSYEQYF
>TRBJ1-2|.|TRBV6-1|many
TGTGCCAGCAACGGGAGGAGTCCTAACTATGGCTACACCTTC
CASNGRSPNYGYTF
>TRBJ1-5|TRBD1|TRBV5-1|once
TGCGCCAGCAGCTCCAGAAGGACAGGGGGGCTTAGCAATCAGCCCCAGCATTTT
CASSSRRTGGLSNQPQHF
>TRBJ2-7|.|TRBV4-1|once
TGCGCCAGCAGCCAAGAGGGGAGGCACGAGCAGTACTTC
CASSQEGRHEQYF
>TRBJ1-5|.|TRBV10-2|.
TGCGCCAGCAGTGACTCTGCTGGAGATCAGCCCCAGCATTTT
CASSDSAGDQPQHF